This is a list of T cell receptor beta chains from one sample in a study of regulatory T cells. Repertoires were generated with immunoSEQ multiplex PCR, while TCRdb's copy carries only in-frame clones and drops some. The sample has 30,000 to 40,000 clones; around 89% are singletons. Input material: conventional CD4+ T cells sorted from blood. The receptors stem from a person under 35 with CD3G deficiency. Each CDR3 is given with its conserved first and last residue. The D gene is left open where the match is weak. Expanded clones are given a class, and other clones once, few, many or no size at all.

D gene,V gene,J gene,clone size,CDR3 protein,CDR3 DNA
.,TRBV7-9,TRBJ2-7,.,CASSLAGGDEQYF,TGTGCCAGCAGCTTAGCTGGAGGGGACGAGCAGTACTTC
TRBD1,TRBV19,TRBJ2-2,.,CASSRTGSTGELFF,TGTGCCAGTAGTCGGACAGGGTCCACCGGGGAGCTGTTTTTT
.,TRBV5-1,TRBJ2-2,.,CASSPRQSPGELFF,TGCGCCAGCAGCCCCCGACAGAGTCCCGGGGAGCTGTTTTTT
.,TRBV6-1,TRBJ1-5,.,CASSEPRGGAGGRGNQPQHF,TGTGCCAGCAGTGAACCCCGAGGAGGGGCGGGGGGAAGGGGCAATCAGCCCCAGCATTTT
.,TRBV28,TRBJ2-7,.,CASSTTLGGRSEQYF,TGTGCCAGCAGTACCACCCTTGGGGGCCGGAGCGAGCAGTACTTC
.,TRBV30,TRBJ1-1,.,CAWRRLSNTEAFF,TGTGCCTGGCGCAGGCTTTCGAACACTGAAGCTTTCTTT
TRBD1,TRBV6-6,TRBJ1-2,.,CASSYKQGAGYTF,TGTGCCAGCAGTTATAAACAGGGGGCTGGCTACACCTTC
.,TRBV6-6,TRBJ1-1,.,CASSSGTTNTEAFF,TGTGCCAGCAGTTCCGGGACAACGAACACTGAAGCTTTCTTT
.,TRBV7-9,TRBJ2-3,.,CASSLAQVGTDTQYF,TGTGCCAGCAGCTTAGCTCAGGTGGGCACAGATACGCAGTATTTT
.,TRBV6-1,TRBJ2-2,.,CASSEPSLVTGELFF,TGTGCCAGCAGTGAACCTTCTTTAGTCACCGGGGAGCTGTTTTTT
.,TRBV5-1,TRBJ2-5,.,CASSSGRYQETQYF,TGCGCCAGCAGCTCCGGACGGTACCAAGAGACCCAGTACTTC
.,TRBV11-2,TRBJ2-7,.,CASSLVTSPPYEQYF,TGTGCCAGCAGCTTAGTCACATCCCCTCCCTACGAGCAGTACTTC
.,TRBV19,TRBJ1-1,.,CASRTGHLNTEAFF,TGTGCCAGCCGTACGGGACATTTGAACACTGAAGCTTTCTTT
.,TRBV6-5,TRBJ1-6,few,CASSHTGRSPLHF,TGTGCCAGCAGCCATACGGGGCGTTCACCCCTCCACTTT
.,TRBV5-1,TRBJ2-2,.,CASSLEGRGGELFF,TGCGCCAGCAGCTTGGAGGGGCGTGGCGGGGAGCTGTTTTTT
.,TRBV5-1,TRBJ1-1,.,CASSNGGTEAFF,TGCGCCAGCAGCAACGGGGGAACTGAAGCTTTCTTT